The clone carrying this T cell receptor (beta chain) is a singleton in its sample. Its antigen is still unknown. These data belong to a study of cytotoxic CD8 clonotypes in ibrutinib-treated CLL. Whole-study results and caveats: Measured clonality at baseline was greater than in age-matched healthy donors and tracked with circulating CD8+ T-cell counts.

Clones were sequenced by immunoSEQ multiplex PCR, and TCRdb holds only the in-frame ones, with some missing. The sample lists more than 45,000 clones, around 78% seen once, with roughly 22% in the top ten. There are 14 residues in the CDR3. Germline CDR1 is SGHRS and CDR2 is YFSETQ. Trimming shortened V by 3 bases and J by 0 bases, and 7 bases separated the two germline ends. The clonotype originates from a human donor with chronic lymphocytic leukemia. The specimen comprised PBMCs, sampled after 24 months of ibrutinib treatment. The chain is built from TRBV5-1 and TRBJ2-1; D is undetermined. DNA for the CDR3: TGCGCCAGCAGCTCGACGGTCTCCTACAATGAGCAGTTCTTC. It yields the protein CASSSTVSYNEQFF.